Below are 3 T cell receptor beta chains sequenced from a single sample in a study of read filtering for tumor transcriptome and immune sequencing. Molecular barcoded adaptors covering alpha/delta and beta/gamma chains were used on approximately 440 ng RNA. TCRdb used MiXCR to reprocess the reads, holding one entry per CDR3 protein. There are 15,000 or so distinct CDR3 sequences in the sample; roughly 20% occur only once, and 75% to 85% lies in the top ten. Sequencing was carried out using a population of CD138-negative cells sorted from bone marrow. These receptors originate from a donor at least 40 years old with multiple myeloma.

This chain uses TRBV7-3 with TRBJ2-7, with TRBD1 matching 8 bases. The J segment lost 6 bases and the V segment lost 2 bases, leaving 18 bases of the junction unmatched. Germline loops: CDR1 SGHTA, CDR2 FQGTGA. The CDR3 loop spans 18 amino acids. Written as DNA, the CDR3 is TGTGCCAGCAGCTTATTACCCCCGAACGGGCAGGGGGCTGTCGAGCAGTACTTC. Translation gives CASSLLPPNGQGAVEQYF.

This clonotype has a count of ten or more. The rearrangement links TRBV19 to TRBJ2-1, with a possible D match to TRBD2 (6 bases). From germline, CDR1 is LNHDA and CDR2 SQIVND (reference sequence). Trimming removed 3 bases from V and 7 bases from J, with 10 bases in between. This CDR3 comprises 13 residues. The CDR3 DNA reads TGTGCCAGTAGTATCGGACTAACTAATGAGCAGTTCTTC. Its protein is CASSIGLTNEQFF. Looking up the rest from reference TRBV19 and TRBJ2-1 gives the full variable domain: DGGITQSPKYLFRKEGQNVTLSCEQNLNHDAMYWYRQDPGQGLRLIYYSQIVNDFQKGDIAEGYSVSREKKESFPLTVTSAQKNPTAFYLCASSIGLTNEQFFGPGTRLTVL.

This clonotype has at least ten counts. The chain has TRBV7-2 and TRBJ1-2, with no clear D. This CDR3 has 13 amino acids. V was cut by 1 base and J by 8 bases, with 11 bases left in between. Germline V gives CDR1 SGHTA, CDR2 FQGNSA. CDR3 nucleotides: TGTGCCAGCAGCTTAGAGGTTCGGCGGGGCTACACCTTC. It yields the protein CASSLEVRRGYTF.